This T cell receptor (beta chain) was captured by sequencing in a study of blood T cell repertoires in COVID-19 (dated by TCRdb to 2020 to 2021). Notes on the research overall: Collaborator samples came from the United States, Italy and Spain and covered acute and convalescent phases of COVID-19. HLA class I and class II types, where available, came from metadata supplied by the sample provider rather than from assay-based typing. A de-identified subject ID, COVID-19 status, age in years and sex were almost always included in the sample metadata. Deeply sampled blood TCRbeta repertoires from subjects exposed to, actively infected with, or recovered from COVID-19 were included in the dataset. The samples were drawn from two sources: the first 160 participants of the ongoing ImmuneRACE study, and 1,254 subjects contributed by 6 global collaborators. The material from the prospective study consisted of cDNA or gDNA derived from T cells, B-cell-depleted T cells, or PBMCs. The repertoires were released in a freely available public database meant as a resource for research on the immune response to SARS-CoV-2. Here is what the overall study found, with its caveats: How much clinical and demographic metadata was included differed by source and by participant, and the metadata was provided uncurated.

The collaborating institutions used their own protocols to collect whole blood in K2EDTA tubes. For TCRbeta analysis, collaborators shipped samples as frozen whole blood, isolated PBMCs, or DNA extracted from either of those sample types. Concerning this clone: What antigen it recognizes has not been identified. No base quality information exists; no much larger clone differs at one position.

TCRbeta CDR3 regions were amplified from genomic DNA by means of the immunoSEQ Assay, a bias-controlled multiplex PCR. In the authors' own workflow: The number of nucleated cells in each sample was estimated from the amplification of reference gene primers within the assay. To quantify the absolute abundance of each unique TCRbeta CDR3 rearrangement, sequence reads were collapsed and filtered. For each sample, productive Simpson clonality was calculated by taking the square root of Simpson's diversity index across productive rearrangements. Sourced from immuneACCESS, this table was stored by TCRdb with only in-frame sequences that have V and J called. A share of the clones is absent; for the studies checked, an unresolved V gene accounts for under half, and the remainder has no known explanation. V and J calls and clone size are copied from that table; D and trimming were computed from the DNA. This sample holds some 240,000 clones; around 82% were observed only once. The ten largest clones take up under 8.5% of the sample.

The specimen sequenced was peripheral blood. The TCR originated in a woman in her seventies with acute or convalescent COVID-19.

The CDR3 region: CATSSSRQGNEQYF. The sequenced DNA: TGTGCCACCAGTTCTAGCCGACAGGGTAACGAGCAGTACTTC. The V gene is TRBV24-1 and the J gene is TRBJ2-7; the central 7 bases match TRBD1. The CDR3 sequence holds 14 residues, the cysteine and phenylalanine included. Only the CDR3 region is kept as DNA, spanning 42 bases read in frame from base 1. For this chain, trimming is 6 bases at the V end and 5 bases at the J end, and the number of junction bases without a gene match is 9. Sequences KGHDR (CDR1) and SFDVKD (CDR2) are obtained from the germline V gene.